The sequence of this TCR beta chain was determined in a study of T-cell memory formation after mild COVID-19 (TCRdb year 2021). The study in broad terms: TCR sequence clusters from the two donors were largely donor specific. Two young, previously healthy adult volunteers, one female and one male, were included in the cohort. T-cell clones expanding and contracting after mild COVID-19 in a couple of donors were tracked by longitudinal TCRalpha and TCRbeta repertoire sequencing. The paper as a whole reports these results and caveats: Clones that contracted from day 15 to 85 showed balanced CD4/CD8 phenotypes, whereas a second wave of clones that expanded from day 15 to 37 leaned towards CD4+. Some responding clones were detected in pre-infection memory, which suggested that pre-existing cross-reactive memory T cells had joined the SARS-CoV-2 response. The study included only a couple of mild cases, and larger cohorts that include severe cases with pre-infection samples were judged to be necessary. Contracting CD4+ clones turned up mainly in the CM and EM memory subsets, whereas EMRA was where CD8+ clones were enriched. SARS-CoV-2 specificity of the second-wave clones peaking on day 37 was not confirmed.

Data came from an Illumina NovaSeq 6000. Using 5'RACE with constant-segment primers, TCRalpha and TCRbeta cDNA libraries were constructed, with sample barcodes and unique molecular identifiers added in the process. RNA was extracted from every sample with Trizol reagent. Libraries were amplified in two PCR steps, with a second sample barcode and Illumina TruSeq adapters added in the second step. Libraries were sequenced on an Illumina NovaSeq with 2 x 150 bp paired-end reads. The study's processing was this. Demultiplexing of reads and collapsing into UMI-guided consensus sequences were performed with migec v1.2.7. Using mixcr v2.1.11, UMI consensuses were aligned to TRA and TRB V and J templates and then assembled into clonotypes. Expanded or contracted clonotypes were those called significant by both edgeR and NoisET, with noise models trained on biological replicates. For edgeR calls, the cutoffs were a false discovery rate-adjusted p below 0.01 and a log2 fold-change threshold of 1. As an exploratory analysis of dynamics, max-normalized trajectories of the 1000 most abundant clonotypes were examined by PCA with hierarchical clustering. Separately sequenced CD4+ and CD8+ repertoires were used to assign the CD4 or CD8 phenotype of responding clones. TCRdb passed the public sequencing reads through fastp at Q25 and MiXCR, retaining productive beta sequences. Each entry is one CDR3 protein sequence, shown with its most common DNA and genes. TCRdb's processing, not the authors' own work, is the source of the V and J calls. Within this sample are about 340,000 distinct CDR3 sequences, with 13% of them counted one time only. The ten largest clones capture about a fifth of the sample.

Ficoll-Paque density gradient centrifugation was the method used to isolate PBMCs. The CDR3 sequence holds 14 residues, the cysteine and phenylalanine included. The retained sequence is limited to the CDR3, 42 bases, with the frame set at the first base. V loses 3 bases, J loses 3 bases, and the germline ends lie 12 bases apart. CDR1 and CDR2, per the germline V gene, are KGHSH and LQKENI. This clonotype was found a few times. This receptor's antigen is unknown. No quality values exist for individual bases; no much larger clone is one base distant. Sequences were obtained from PBMCs or a T cell subset sorted from them (not recorded which). The sequence was obtained from a man younger than 35 who had mild COVID-19 (a few samples of this study predate the infection). The sample titles of this study are shuffled in the database, so cell type and time point are left out; the donor was told from shared clones. This receptor chain uses TRBV18 and TRBJ2-7; TRBD1 is a possible D gene, resting on 6 matching bases. The CDR3 region: CASSPNTGFYEQYF. The bases read TGTGCCAGCTCACCTAACACAGGGTTCTACGAGCAGTACTTC.